Presented here are 9 T cell receptor beta chains from one specimen sequenced in a study of PD-L1 blockade in urothelial cancer. Method: immunoSEQ multiplex PCR; TCRdb's copy keeps in-frame clones and lacks some. This sample has about 39,000 clones, with around 88% found just once. The starting material was PBMCs, obtained around atezolizumab (anti-PD-L1) treatment. The receptors come from a man between 60 and 70 years old with urothelial cancer.

The rearrangement uses TRBV7-2 and TRBJ1-2, with a weak D call TRBD1 (6 bases). The CDR3 contains 14 residues. From germline, CDR1 is SGHTA and CDR2 FQGNSA. V dropped 3 bases and J dropped 3 bases, with 11 bases sitting between them. DNA for the CDR3: TGTGCCAGCAGCTTGGGGGGGCGCGACTATGGCTACACCTTC. Protein sequence: CASSLGGRDYGYTF.

This chain joins TRBV7-7 and TRBJ2-5; D may be TRBD2 (7 bases). CDR3 length equals 12 residues. Trimming removed 5 bases at V and 5 bases at J, with 9 bases between. Germline values: CDR1 SSHAT, CDR2 FNYEAQ (reference sequence). The CDR3 nucleotides read TGTGCCAGCAGCGGGAGGGGGGAGACCCAGTACTTC. Its translation is CASSGRGETQYF.

This clone was seen only once. The chain recombines TRBV5-1 with TRBJ2-7, with TRBD2 as a possible D gene (6 bases). The germline V gene has CDR1 SGHRS and CDR2 YFSETQ. V shed 5 bases and J shed 2 bases, with 11 bases lying between them. The CDR3 has 13 residues. CDR3 DNA sequence: TGCGCCAGCAGTTCGGGGGTTGCCTACGAGCAGTACTTC. The encoded protein is CASSSGVAYEQYF.

The CDR3 loop is CASSYPQGATNEKLFF. The CDR3 nucleotides read TGTGCCAGCAGTTACCCTCAAGGGGCAACTAATGAAAAACTGTTTTTT. The V and J genes are TRBV6-6 and TRBJ1-4; D perhaps matches TRBD1 (5 bases). V lost 2 bases to trimming and J lost 0 bases, with 10 bases between them. The CDR3 extends over 16 amino acids. CDR1 is MNHNY and CDR2 is SVGAGI in the germline V gene (reference sequence).

The CDR3 reads CASSLVPGRYNEQFF. The CDR3 DNA reads TGTGCCAGCAGCTTAGTTCCAGGGCGTTACAATGAGCAGTTCTTC. V gene TRBV7-8 combines with J gene TRBJ2-1; D is possibly TRBD1 (5 bases). Trimming cost V 1 base and J 4 bases, with 11 bases left between them. The CDR3 length is 15 residues. Germline V CDR1 and CDR2: SGHVS, FQNEAQ.

J is TRBJ2-5 and V is TRBV9; possibly TRBD1 for D (7 bases). This CDR3 has 15 residues. V dropped 2 bases and J dropped 1 base, with 12 bases sitting between them. CDR1 is SGDLS and CDR2 is YYNGEE in the germline V gene. Here the CDR3 reads CASSVGGQRQETQYF. DNA for the CDR3: TGTGCCAGCAGCGTGGGGGGACAGCGCCAAGAGACCCAGTACTTC.

The chain employs TRBV7-9 and TRBJ1-2, with D possibly matching TRBD1 (5 bases). The CDR3 spans 15 residues. CDR1 and CDR2 (germline): SEHNR, FQNEAQ (reference sequence). V was cut by 2 bases and J by 6 bases, with 16 bases left in between. CDR3: CASSLRGGGMHGYTF. The CDR3 coding sequence is TGTGCCAGCAGCTTAAGGGGCGGAGGGATGCATGGCTACACCTTC.

This clone was counted between two and nine times. The V call is TRBV10-3, the J call TRBJ2-5; D might be TRBD1 (6 bases). The V gene lost 4 bases and the J gene lost 10 bases, with 31 bases spanning the gap. The germline gives CDR1 ENHRY, CDR2 SYGVKD. The CDR3 runs to 18 residues. CDR3 amino acids: CAISARDTDGESSVGQYF. The CDR3 nucleotides are TGTGCCATCAGTGCCCGGGACACCGACGGGGAGTCCTCCGTGGGCCAGTACTTC.

This clone was seen a handful of times. The rearrangement links TRBV5-4 to TRBJ1-2; D remains unclear. The germline V and J ends were trimmed by 2 bases and 8 bases, with 13 bases remaining between them. CDR1 SGHNT and CDR2 YYREEE come from the germline V gene (reference sequence). The CDR3 covers 13 residues. The CDR3 reads CASSFRLERGYTF. The CDR3 DNA reads as TGTGCCAGCAGCTTTCGTTTAGAACGGGGCTACACCTTC.